Sequencing of this T cell receptor (beta chain) was carried out in a study of T cell responses to AZD1222 COVID-19 vaccine. Points from the study as a whole: Only a handful of AZD1222 recipients were seropositive at baseline.

The method was immunoSEQ multiplex PCR; TCRdb's version includes in-frame clones alone and lacks a portion of them. The sample records 90,000 to 120,000 clones, nearly 90% being singletons. Comment on this clone: Antigen specificity is unknown.

This CDR3 is built from 15 residues. The germline V gene has CDR1 SGHDN and CDR2 FVKESK. Trimming shortened V by 3 bases and J by 1 base, and 7 bases separated the two germline ends. The input for sequencing was peripheral blood, taken 28 days after the second AZD1222 dose. This clonotype was sampled from an adult who received the AZD1222 COVID-19 vaccine. The V call is TRBV14, the J call TRBJ2-6, with no clear D. The CDR3 coding sequence is TGTGCCAGCAGCCATCTACGTTCTGGGGCCAACGTCCTGACTTTC. Amino acids: CASSHLRSGANVLTF.